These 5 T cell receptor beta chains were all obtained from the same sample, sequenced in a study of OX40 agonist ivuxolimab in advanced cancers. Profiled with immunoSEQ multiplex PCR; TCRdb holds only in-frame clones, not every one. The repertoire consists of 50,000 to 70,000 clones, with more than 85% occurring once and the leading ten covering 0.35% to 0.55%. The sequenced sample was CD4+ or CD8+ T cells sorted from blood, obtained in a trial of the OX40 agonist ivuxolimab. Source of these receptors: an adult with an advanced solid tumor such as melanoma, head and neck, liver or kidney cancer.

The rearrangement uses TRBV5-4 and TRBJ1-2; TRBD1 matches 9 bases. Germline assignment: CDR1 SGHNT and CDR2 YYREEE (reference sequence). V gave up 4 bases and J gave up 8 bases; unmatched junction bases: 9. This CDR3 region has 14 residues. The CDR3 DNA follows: TGTGCCAGCAGCCCCGGGGACAGGGTGAGAGGCTACACCTTC. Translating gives CASSPGDRVRGYTF.

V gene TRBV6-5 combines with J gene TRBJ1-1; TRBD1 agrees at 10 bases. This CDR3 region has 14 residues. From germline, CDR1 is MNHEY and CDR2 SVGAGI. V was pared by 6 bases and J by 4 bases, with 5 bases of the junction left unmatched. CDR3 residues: CASRTGGRVTEAFF. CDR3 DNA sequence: TGTGCCAGCAGGACAGGGGGCCGGGTCACTGAAGCTTTCTTT.

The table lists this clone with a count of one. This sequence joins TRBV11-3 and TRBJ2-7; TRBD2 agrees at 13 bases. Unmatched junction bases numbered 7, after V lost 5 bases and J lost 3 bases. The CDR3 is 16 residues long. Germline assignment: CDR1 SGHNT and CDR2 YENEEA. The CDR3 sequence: CASSRGTSGKFYEQYF. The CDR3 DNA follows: TGTGCCAGCAGCCGGGGGACTAGCGGGAAGTTCTACGAGCAGTACTTC.

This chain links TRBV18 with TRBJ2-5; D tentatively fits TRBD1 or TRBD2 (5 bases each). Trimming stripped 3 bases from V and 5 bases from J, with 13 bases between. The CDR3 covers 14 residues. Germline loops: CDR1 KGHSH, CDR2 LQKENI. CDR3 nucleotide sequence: TGTGCCAGCTCACCCGGGACGTTGTGGGAGACCCAGTACTTC. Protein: CASSPGTLWETQYF.

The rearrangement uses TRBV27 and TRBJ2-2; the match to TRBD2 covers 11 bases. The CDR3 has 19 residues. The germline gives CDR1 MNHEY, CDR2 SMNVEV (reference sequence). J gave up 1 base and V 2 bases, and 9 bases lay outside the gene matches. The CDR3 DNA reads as TGTGCCAGCAGTTTACGGGAATACACTAGCGGGAGGAACACCGGGGAGCTGTTTTTT. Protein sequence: CASSLREYTSGRNTGELFF.